Listed here are 19 T cell receptor beta chains from one sample, sequenced in a study of PD-1 blockade in classical Hodgkin lymphoma. The assay was immunoSEQ multiplex PCR, and TCRdb's table has in-frame clones only and misses some. The sample contains nearly 100,000 clones, around four fifths of which appear only once. Each patient relapsed following autologous stem cell transplantation, and prior brentuximab vedotin exposure differed. The specimen comprised peripheral blood mononuclear cells (PBMCs), sampled at baseline. These receptors all stem from a human donor with classical Hodgkin lymphoma.

This clone has a count of ten or more. The chain employs TRBV27 and TRBJ2-7; possible D gene TRBD2, 6 bases. The germline V and J ends were trimmed by 0 bases and 3 bases, with 15 bases remaining between them. The CDR3 runs 16 residues. Looked up from germline, CDR1 is MNHEY and CDR2 is SMNVEV (reference sequence). CDR3 nucleotide sequence: TGTGCCAGCAGTTTATCGGGTGGGGGTAGCGGCTACGAGCAGTACTTC. Amino acids: CASSLSGGGSGYEQYF.

The chain carries TRBV6-5 and TRBJ2-7, with D tentatively TRBD2 (5 bases). This CDR3 is built from 15 residues. Trimming removed 2 bases at V and 0 bases at J, with 11 bases between. Germline CDR1 reads MNHEY; CDR2 reads SVGAGI. The CDR3 DNA reads as TGTGCCAGCAGTTACGCGGGTCAAAGCTCCTACGAGCAGTACTTC. Its translation: CASSYAGQSSYEQYF.

The V gene is TRBV18, the J gene TRBJ2-7, with TRBD2 matching over 7 bases. The ends lost 2 bases at V and 2 bases at J; junction bases unmatched: 6. The germline CDR1 and CDR2 sequences are KGHSH and LQKENI. The CDR3 sequence is 15 residues long. The CDR3 protein is CASSPFPGGTYEQYF. The CDR3, as DNA: TGTGCCAGCTCACCATTCCCGGGAGGCACCTACGAGCAGTACTTC.

The CDR3 DNA reads TGTGCCAGCTCACCCGGGAGGAGGCTGAACAATGAGCAGTTCTTC. It translates to CASSPGRRLNNEQFF. The chain links TRBV18 to TRBJ2-1; 7 bases are a match to TRBD2. Germline V gives CDR1 KGHSH, CDR2 LQKENI. V shed 3 bases, J shed 5 bases, and the junction held 7 bases outside the gene matches. The CDR3 has 15 residues.

Of note for this clone: Germline is not matched at one junction end, which may reflect a read error. This chain connects TRBV2 to TRBJ2-5, with D perhaps TRBD2 (6 bases). The germline CDR1 and CDR2 sequences are SNHLY and FYNNEI. CDR3 length: 12 residues. The DNA of the CDR3 is TGTGCCAGCAGCTCCGCGGGACTGGGCGTGGACTTC. As protein: CASSSAGLGVDF. The variable domain in full, with the rest retrieved from reference TRBV2 and TRBJ2-5, is EPEVTQTPSHQVTQMGQEVILRCVPISNHLYFYWYRQILGQKVEFLVSFYNNEISEKSEIFDDQFSVERPDGSNFTLKIRSTKLEDSAMYFCASSSAGLGVDFGPGTRLLVL.

V usage is TRBV5-5 and J usage is TRBJ1-2, with D unclear. The CDR3 extends over 14 amino acids. V dropped 1 base and J dropped 5 bases, with 12 bases sitting between them. CDR1 SGHKS and CDR2 YYEKEE come from the germline V gene (reference sequence). The CDR3 DNA reads as TGTGCCAGCAGCTTGAATTTCCCAGAGTATGGCTACACCTTC. This codes for CASSLNFPEYGYTF.

The rearrangement uses TRBV9 and TRBJ1-2; D is possibly TRBD1 (5 bases). Trimming pared 3 bases from V and 6 bases from J, leaving 12 bases between. This CDR3 comprises 13 residues. Germline V CDR1 and CDR2: SGDLS, YYNGEE. The CDR3 loop is CASSARGKDGYTF. CDR3 bases: TGTGCCAGCAGCGCCCGGGGCAAGGATGGCTACACCTTC.

J is TRBJ2-1 and V is TRBV4-3; tentative D call: TRBD2 (6 bases). CDR1 and CDR2 from the germline V gene are LGHNA and YSLEER. The length of the CDR3 is 15 residues. V was shortened by 0 bases and J by 7 bases, with 13 bases between the two germline ends. DNA for the CDR3: TGCGCCAGCAGCCAAGAACCGGGACTCCCTAATGAGCAGTTCTTC. It is translated as CASSQEPGLPNEQFF.

The chain couples TRBV6-1 to TRBJ1-3; tentatively, D is TRBD1 (6 bases). Germline V gives CDR1 MNHNS, CDR2 SASEGT. V dropped 6 bases and J dropped 4 bases, with 16 bases sitting between them. CDR3 length: 15 amino acids. The CDR3 coding sequence is TGTGCCAGCAGACCCCACAGGGTTACAGGAAACACCATATATTTT. It codes for CASRPHRVTGNTIYF.

This clone appeared a few times. The genes are TRBV11-2 and TRBJ1-1; a possible D gene is TRBD1 (5 bases). V gave up 1 base and J gave up 0 bases, with 9 bases separating them. Germline CDR1 reads SGHAT; CDR2 reads FQNNGV. The CDR3 consists of 15 residues. CDR3 nucleotide sequence: TGTGCCAGCAGCTTAGGTCCGGGGCTGAACACTGAAGCTTTCTTT. Amino acids: CASSLGPGLNTEAFF.

This chain uses TRBV7-9 with TRBJ1-4; D unclear. V was pared by 1 base and J by 7 bases, with 7 bases between. CDR1 and CDR2 from the germline V gene are SEHNR and FQNEAQ (reference sequence). The CDR3 covers 13 residues. Here the CDR3 reads CASSLGGVEKLFF. Here the CDR3 DNA reads TGTGCCAGCAGCTTAGGCGGGGTTGAAAAACTGTTTTTT.

The chain carries TRBV6-4 and TRBJ2-3, with TRBD1 matching 7 bases. This CDR3 has 14 residues. Germline V gene sequence: CDR1 MRHNA, CDR2 SNTAGT. J lost 0 bases, V lost 6 bases, and 3 bases had no gene match. The CDR3 is CASSPGGSTDTQYF. DNA for the CDR3: TGTGCCAGCAGCCCAGGGGGTAGCACAGATACGCAGTATTTT.

The chain employs TRBV7-7 and TRBJ2-3; the D gene is possibly TRBD2 (5 bases). Germline V CDR1 and CDR2: SSHAT, FNYEAQ (reference sequence). CDR3 length: 14 residues. V was cut by 1 base and J by 4 bases, with 9 bases left in between. The CDR3 DNA reads as TGTGCCAGCAGCTTAGAAGCGGCCTCAGATACGCAGTATTTT. This encodes CASSLEAASDTQYF.

By share of the sample, this clone is medium-sized. This chain connects TRBV7-9 to TRBJ2-5; D call uncertain. Germline V gene sequence: CDR1 SEHNR, CDR2 FQNEAQ (reference sequence). The CDR3 contains 13 residues. The V end lost 8 bases, the J end lost 5 bases, and 15 bases lay between the germline ends. The CDR3 loop is CASSGPSRETQYF. The CDR3 DNA is TGTGCCAGCTCAGGCCCGTCCCGTGAGACCCAGTACTTC.

The J gene is TRBJ1-5, the V gene TRBV10-3; D is possibly TRBD1 (5 bases). The CDR3 runs to 15 residues. Germline V CDR1 and CDR2: ENHRY, SYGVKD. V lost 0 bases and J lost 1, with 7 bases in between. The DNA of the CDR3 is TGTGCCATCAGTGAGTCGGGGGGAAGCAATCAGCCCCAGCATTTT. This gives the protein CAISESGGSNQPQHF.

This clone has a handful of counts. The J gene is TRBJ2-2, the V gene TRBV7-9, with 15 nucleotides matching TRBD2. V was clipped by 5 bases and J by 7 bases; unmatched bases: 14. Per germline, CDR1 SEHNR and CDR2 FQNEAQ (reference sequence). This CDR3 spans 19 amino acids. The CDR3 sequence is CASSPIGLAGGPVGGELFF. The CDR3 bases are TGTGCCAGCAGCCCAATAGGACTAGCGGGAGGGCCGGTCGGCGGGGAGCTGTTTTTT. The complete variable domain, with remaining parts taken from reference TRBV7-9 and TRBJ2-2, reads DTGVSQNPRHKITKRGQNVTFRCDPISEHNRLYWYRQTLGQGPEFLTYFQNEAQLEKSRLLSDRFSAERPKGSFSTLEIQRTEQGDSAMYLCASSPIGLAGGPVGGELFFGEGSRLTVL.

This chain links TRBV5-4 with TRBJ2-5; 8 bases match TRBD2. The germline gives CDR1 SGHNT, CDR2 YYREEE (reference sequence). The trim removed 4 bases at V and 4 bases at J, leaving 12 bases unmatched. This CDR3 is built from 16 residues. The CDR3 region has the DNA TGTGCCAGCAGCAGTACAGCGGGAGAGTCGCCAGAGACCCAGTACTTC. Protein: CASSSTAGESPETQYF.

The rearrangement joins TRBV11-2 to TRBJ2-1, with D uncertain. V lost 1 base, J lost 8 bases, and 6 bases lay in between. Germline lookup yields CDR1 SGHAT and CDR2 FQNNGV. CDR3 length: 12 residues. The CDR3 bases are TGTGCCAGCAGCTTAGGGGTTTATGAGCAGTTCTTC. Residues: CASSLGVYEQFF.

This clone has a count of ten or more. V usage is TRBV27 and J usage is TRBJ1-2, with TRBD1 identical over 10 bases. Germline assignment: CDR1 MNHEY and CDR2 SMNVEV (reference sequence). V trimming: 0 bases; J trimming: 8 bases; junction bases outside the gene matches: 6. This CDR3 region has 15 residues. This chain's CDR3 is CASSLSKTGGRGYTF. The CDR3 DNA sequence: TGTGCCAGCAGTTTATCGAAGACAGGGGGCCGAGGCTACACCTTC.